This T cell receptor (beta chain) was observed in a study of blood T cell repertoires in COVID-19. In the study overall: From T cells, B-cell-depleted T cells, or PBMCs came the material, which was cDNA or gDNA.

Trimming took 5 bases from V and 1 from J, leaving 6 bases between them. CDR1 is LNHNV, CDR2 YYDKDF, per germline (reference sequence). This CDR3 has 13 residues. Self-reported history from a screening survey and questionnaire set each donor's cohort. In the study's own analysis: By means of reference gene primer amplification, nucleated cell counts were estimated. Generated by immunoSEQ multiplex PCR, the TCRdb table keeps only in-frame clones and is missing some. The D gene and trimming were derived from the DNA, and the V and J assignments and clone size from that table. The top ten hold about 4.8% of the sample, which has roughly 360,000 clones, 80% to 85% seen once.

Input material: PBMCs or T cells enriched from blood (not recorded which). The receptor's source is a woman aged 50 to 65 who had recovered from COVID-19. V and J are TRBV15 and TRBJ1-5; possible D gene TRBD1, 5 bases. In DNA, the CDR3 is TGTGCCACCAGCGGGGGGAGCAATCAGCCCCAGCATTTT. This codes for CATSGGSNQPQHF.